What follows are 9 T cell receptor beta chains derived from one specimen sequenced in a study of spatial heterogeneity in lung cancer. TCRdb processed the 5' RACE reads anew with MiXCR; each CDR3 protein has one entry. The sample contains 40,000 to 55,000 distinct CDR3 sequences, around 13% of which appear only once. Stated time point: sample taken at primary tumor resection. The sequencing used PBMCs, collected at surgery. The receptors here all came from a male donor with early-stage non-small cell lung cancer.

The chain has TRBV7-2 and TRBJ2-5; D is unclear. V was clipped by 5 bases and J by 2 bases, with 9 bases between them. The CDR3 sequence is 13 residues long. Germline CDR1 is SGHTA and CDR2 is FQGNSA. The CDR3 nucleotides read TGTGCCAGCAGCCGAGAAGTACAAGAGACCCAGTACTTC. Encoded protein: CASSREVQETQYF.

The chain employs TRBV3-1 and TRBJ1-4; D gene ambiguous. This CDR3 has 15 amino acids. The germline V gene encodes CDR1 LGHDT and CDR2 YNNKEL (reference sequence). V lost 0 bases and J lost 4, with 9 bases in between. The DNA for the CDR3 is TGTGCCAGCAGCCAAGAGGCCGCTATTAATGAAAAACTGTTTTTT. As protein: CASSQEAAINEKLFF.

This clonotype came up a few times. CDR3 protein: CSARDTPRSQLQETQYF. In DNA form, the CDR3 reads TGCAGTGCTAGAGACACTCCCCGGTCGCAGCTACAAGAGACCCAGTACTTC. The chain carries TRBV20-1 and TRBJ2-5; D gene uncertain. The germline gives CDR1 DFQATT, CDR2 SNEGSKA (reference sequence). CDR3 length equals 17 residues. Trimming pared 0 bases from V and 2 bases from J, leaving 19 bases between.

This clonotype was observed a few times. V gene TRBV25-1 combines with J gene TRBJ2-7; 9 bases match TRBD1. Losses at the gene ends were 5 bases for V and 3 bases for J; bases not matched to a gene: 2. Per the germline V gene, CDR1 is MGHDK and CDR2 is SYGVNS. The CDR3 loop spans 13 amino acids. CDR3 coding DNA: TGTGCCAGCAGTCGGGACAGGGACTACGAGCAGTACTTC. It specifies CASSRDRDYEQYF.

This clonotype was seen a handful of times. The gene calls are TRBV15 and TRBJ2-1, with 7 positions matching TRBD2. Germline assignment: CDR1 LNHNV and CDR2 YYDKDF (reference sequence). The CDR3 loop spans 15 amino acids. With 0 bases clipped from V and 4 bases from J, the junction kept 3 bases outside the gene matches. CDR3 bases: TGTGCCACCAGCAGAGACAGCGGGGAATACAATGAGCAGTTCTTC. Protein product: CATSRDSGEYNEQFF.

The sample holds a few counts of this clonotype. The rearrangement uses TRBV29-1 and TRBJ1-1; D is uncertain. The CDR3 loop spans 13 amino acids. Deletions cut 0 bases from V and 0 bases from J, with 5 bases between. CDR1 SQVTM and CDR2 ANQGSEA come from the germline V gene. CDR3 sequence: CSVEELVNTEAFF. CDR3 coding DNA: TGCAGCGTTGAAGAGCTCGTGAACACTGAAGCTTTCTTT.

This clonotype has at least ten counts. This chain uses TRBV2 with TRBJ2-3; D not resolved. The CDR3 contains 12 residues. V lost 6 bases and J lost 6, with 10 bases in between. Germline V gene data show CDR1 as SNHLY and CDR2 as FYNNEI. The CDR3, as DNA: TGTGCCAGCAGGGATCGATCGGATACGCAGTATTTT. Residues: CASRDRSDTQYF.

The gene calls are TRBV12-3 or TRBV12-4 and TRBJ1-4; D is perhaps TRBD1 (6 bases). V lost 2 bases and J lost 8, with 15 bases in between. This CDR3 comprises 15 residues. The CDR3 region has the DNA TGTGCCAGCAGTTTATCGGGGGACAATTGGGAAAAACTGTTTTTT. This codes for CASSLSGDNWEKLFF.

This sequence joins TRBV12-3 or TRBV12-4 and TRBJ2-1; no firm D call. V was shortened by 5 bases and J by 1 base, with 12 bases between the two germline ends. The CDR3 has 15 amino acids. CDR3 nucleotides: TGTGCCAGCAGTCCGCTTTGGGGATCCTACAATGAGCAGTTCTTC. Residues: CASSPLWGSYNEQFF.